This T cell receptor (beta chain) was sequenced for a study of T-cell reconstitution after alpha-beta-depleted transplantation in children. Study findings and constraints: After transplant, high TCRbeta diversity at day 60 in some patients arose from surviving recipient T cells and thymic progenitors.

The TCRbeta library was prepared with unique molecular identifiers. TCRdb analysed the PCR reads with MiXCR anew, one entry per CDR3 protein. This sample carries approximately 400,000 distinct CDR3 sequences, 16% of them seen once, and the ten largest clones take around 28%. The CDR3 has 16 residues. With 0 bases clipped from V and 2 bases from J, the junction kept 4 bases outside the gene matches. Germline loops: CDR1 SGHTA, CDR2 FQGNSA. In this sample, this clonotype turned up a few times. As yet, its antigen is unknown. The chain is built from TRBV7-2 and TRBJ2-5; 9 positions match TRBD1. This TCR was sampled from a boy in the first two years of life who had a stem cell transplant for Wiskott-Aldrich syndrome, so the T cells may come from the graft donor. Source: PBMCs, mostly from graft donor cells, taken 360 days after TCRalphabeta/CD19-depleted stem cell transplant. The CDR3 sequence is CASSLAAGQGQETQYF. DNA of the CDR3: TGTGCCAGCAGCTTAGCGGCCGGACAGGGGCAAGAGACCCAGTACTTC.